Each of the 13 T cell receptor beta chains below was sequenced from the same sample in a study of OX40 agonist ivuxolimab in advanced cancers. Only in-frame clones appear in the TCRdb table, and some are missing; sequencing was by immunoSEQ multiplex PCR. The data hold over 8,000 clones, with over 70% observed a single time. The sample was CD4+ or CD8+ T cells sorted from blood, taken in a trial of the OX40 agonist ivuxolimab. These receptors came from an adult with an advanced solid tumor such as melanoma, head and neck, liver or kidney cancer.

The chain uses TRBV4-1 and TRBJ1-1; D might be TRBD1 (5 bases). Trimming pared 3 bases from V and 7 bases from J, leaving 12 bases between. Germline lookup yields CDR1 MGHRA and CDR2 YSYEKL. This CDR3 region has 13 residues. CDR3 amino acids: CASSQDQGIEAFF. CDR3 bases: TGCGCCAGCAGCCAGGATCAGGGAATTGAAGCTTTCTTT.

V is TRBV6-9 and J is TRBJ2-6, with D unresolved. V lost 4 bases and J 0 bases, leaving 7 bases between the germline ends. The germline CDR1 and CDR2 sequences are MNHGY and SVAAGI. There are 15 residues in the CDR3. CDR3 sequence (DNA): TGTGCCAGCAGTTCCGATAGCTCTGGGGCCAACGTCCTGACTTTC. This gives the protein CASSSDSSGANVLTF.

This clone was seen more than once but under ten times. V is TRBV5-1 and J is TRBJ1-3, with D maybe TRBD1 (6 bases). Trimming removed 1 base from V and 0 bases from J, with 11 bases in between. The germline V gene encodes CDR1 SGHRS and CDR2 YFSETQ. This CDR3 region has 16 residues. The CDR3: CASSLFGGGSGNTIYF. As DNA, the CDR3 is TGCGCCAGCAGCTTGTTTGGGGGCGGCTCTGGAAACACCATATATTTT.

This chain uses TRBV4-1 with TRBJ1-1; D call uncertain. CDR1 is MGHRA and CDR2 is YSYEKL in the germline V gene. V lost 3 bases to trimming and J lost 2 bases, with 10 bases between them. The CDR3 extends over 14 amino acids. In nucleotides, the CDR3 is TGCGCCAGCAGCCAGTGGATTTTCAACACTGAAGCTTTCTTT. The encoded protein is CASSQWIFNTEAFF.

The chain recombines TRBV28 with TRBJ1-1; D unresolved. V was trimmed by 3 bases and J by 5 bases, leaving 10 bases between them. Germline CDR1 MDHEN, CDR2 SYDVKM. CDR3 length: 13 residues. The CDR3 is CASSFNLATEAFF. The CDR3 nucleotides read TGTGCCAGCAGTTTTAATTTGGCAACTGAAGCTTTCTTT.

The CDR3 loop reads CASSKGDYVQNEQFF. The CDR3 DNA follows: TGTGCCAGTAGTAAGGGGGACTATGTTCAGAATGAGCAGTTCTTC. The rearrangement joins TRBV19 to TRBJ2-1; a weak D match, TRBD2 (7 bases). Germline-derived CDR1 and CDR2 are LNHDA and SQIVND (reference sequence). V was pared by 4 bases and J by 7 bases, with 17 bases between. CDR3 length equals 15 residues. The full variable domain, with the rest looked up from reference TRBV19 and TRBJ2-1, is DGGITQSPKYLFRKEGQNVTLSCEQNLNHDAMYWYRQDPGQGLRLIYYSQIVNDFQKGDIAEGYSVSREKKESFPLTVTSAQKNPTAFYLCASSKGDYVQNEQFFGPGTRLTVL.

This chain uses TRBV5-5 with TRBJ2-1; 14 bases align to TRBD2. CDR1 SGHKS and CDR2 YYEKEE come from the germline V gene (reference sequence). The CDR3 is made up of 15 amino acids. Trimming cost V 5 bases and J 7 bases; bases outside gene matches: 5. The CDR3 nucleotides are TGTGCCAGCAGTTGGACTAGCGGGAGGCGGAATGAGCAGTTCTTC. This gives the protein CASSWTSGRRNEQFF.

The CDR3 reads CASSLATDTQYF. The CDR3 DNA reads as TGTGCCAGCAGTTTGGCGACAGATACGCAGTATTTT. The rearrangement joins TRBV28 to TRBJ2-3; no clear D. The germline gives CDR1 MDHEN, CDR2 SYDVKM. V lost 3 bases to trimming and J lost 3 bases, with 4 bases between them. The CDR3 contains 12 residues.

The chain uses TRBV6-5 and TRBJ2-5; no reliable D call. V was shortened by 0 bases and J by 5 bases, with 7 bases between the two germline ends. The CDR3 sequence is 13 residues long. Germline-derived CDR1 and CDR2 are MNHEY and SVGAGI. The CDR3 sequence is CASSYSGYETQYF. The DNA of the CDR3 is TGTGCCAGCAGTTACTCGGGTTACGAGACCCAGTACTTC.

In this sample, this clone turned up once. This chain joins TRBV5-1 and TRBJ2-1; D is undetermined. This CDR3 spans 14 amino acids. The V and J ends lost 1 base and 0 bases respectively, with 5 bases between them. CDR1 and CDR2 (germline): SGHRS, YFSETQ. CDR3 region: CASSLSSSYNEQFF. CDR3 sequence (DNA): TGCGCCAGCAGCTTGAGTAGCTCCTACAATGAGCAGTTCTTC.

Of note for this clone: One end of the junction varies from germline; a read error may be responsible. The chain couples TRBV6-4 to TRBJ2-7; 7 nucleotides match TRBD2. CDR1 MRHNA and CDR2 SNTAGT come from the germline V gene. The CDR3 spans 16 residues. CDR3 sequence reads: CASSYSIRGDGDEQYF. CDR3 DNA sequence: TGTGCCAGCAGTTACTCGATCCGGGGGGACGGGGACGAGCAGTACTTC.

The chain has TRBV7-2 and TRBJ1-1, with a possible D match to TRBD1 (5 bases). CDR1 is SGHTA and CDR2 is FQGNSA in the germline V gene. CDR3 length: 15 residues. The ends were cut back, 2 bases at V and 6 bases at J, with 16 bases in the middle. The chain's CDR3 is CASSLMFGGWAEAFF. DNA of the CDR3: TGTGCCAGCAGCTTAATGTTTGGGGGGTGGGCTGAAGCTTTCTTT.

The chain has TRBV23-1 and TRBJ2-1, with 7 bases lining up with TRBD1. TRBV23-1 is treated as an ORF (open reading frame) with a function not yet certain. The CDR3 runs 16 residues. V trimming: 4 bases; J trimming: 3 bases; junction bases outside the gene matches: 9. CDR3 coding DNA: TGCGCCAGCAGTCCCGGACAGGCGCAATACTACAATGAGCAGTTCTTC. Translating it yields CASSPGQAQYYNEQFF.